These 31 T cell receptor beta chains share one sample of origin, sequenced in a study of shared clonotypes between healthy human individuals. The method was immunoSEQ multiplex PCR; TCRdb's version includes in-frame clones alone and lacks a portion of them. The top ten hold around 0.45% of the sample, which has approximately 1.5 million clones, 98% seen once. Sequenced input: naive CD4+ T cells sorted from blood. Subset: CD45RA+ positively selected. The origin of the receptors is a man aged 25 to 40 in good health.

The chain's CDR3 is CASNFLVGEKLFF. The CDR3 bases are TGCGCCAGCAATTTTTTAGTTGGGGAAAAACTGTTTTTT. The V call is TRBV4-1, the J call TRBJ1-4; no firm D call. The CDR3 has 13 amino acids. The V end lost 7 bases, the J end lost 8 bases, and 14 bases lay between the germline ends. Germline CDR1 reads MGHRA; CDR2 reads YSYEKL.

The DNA of the CDR3 is TGCGCCAGCAGCTTGGAGGACACGGGGTCAGGGGACATTCAGTACTTC. Residues: CASSLEDTGSGDIQYF. The chain links TRBV5-1 to TRBJ2-4, with D tentatively TRBD1 (6 bases). Trimming stripped 0 bases from V and 8 bases from J, with 18 bases between. The germline V gene encodes CDR1 SGHRS and CDR2 YFSETQ. This CDR3 comprises 16 residues.

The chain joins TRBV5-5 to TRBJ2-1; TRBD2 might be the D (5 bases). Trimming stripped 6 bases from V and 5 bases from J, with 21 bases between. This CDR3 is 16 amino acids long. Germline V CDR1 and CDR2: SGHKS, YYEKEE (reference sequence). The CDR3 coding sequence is TGTGCCAGCATAAAACTAGGGTGGCAGATTAACAATGAGCAGTTCTTC. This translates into CASIKLGWQINNEQFF.

Written as DNA, the CDR3 is TGCGCCAGCAGCCAAGGCCCTCTAGGGGGGTTCACCGGGGAGCTGTTTTTT. Its translation: CASSQGPLGGFTGELFF. The chain couples TRBV4-3 to TRBJ2-2, with D possibly called TRBD1 or TRBD2 (6 bases each). The V gene's germline CDR1 is LGHNA and CDR2 YSLEER. Trimming left V 1 base short and J 4 bases short, with 16 bases between. The CDR3 loop spans 17 amino acids.

The CDR3 sequence: CASSLTGKHYEQYF. CDR3 bases: TGCGCCAGCAGCTTGACAGGAAAACACTACGAGCAGTACTTC. This chain joins TRBV5-1 and TRBJ2-7; D is possibly TRBD1 (5 bases). Trimming took 1 base from V and 3 from J, leaving 11 bases between them. This CDR3 is built from 14 residues. Germline V gives CDR1 SGHRS, CDR2 YFSETQ.

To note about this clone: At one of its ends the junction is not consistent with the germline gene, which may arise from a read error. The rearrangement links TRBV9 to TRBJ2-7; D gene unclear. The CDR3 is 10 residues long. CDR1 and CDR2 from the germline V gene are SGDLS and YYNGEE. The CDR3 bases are TGTGCCAGCAGCGTAAACCCCTCGGATTTC. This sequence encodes CASSVNPSDF.

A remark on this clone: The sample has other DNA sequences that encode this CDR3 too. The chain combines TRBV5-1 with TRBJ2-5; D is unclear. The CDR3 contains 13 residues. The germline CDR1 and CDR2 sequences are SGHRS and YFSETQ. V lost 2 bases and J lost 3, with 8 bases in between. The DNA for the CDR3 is TGCGCCAGCAGCTTAGTCCGAGAAGAGACCCAGTACTTC. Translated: CASSLVREETQYF. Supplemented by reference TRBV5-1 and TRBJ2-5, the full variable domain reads KAGVTQTPRYLIKTRGQQVTLSCSPISGHRSVSWYQQTPGQGLQFLFEYFSETQRNKGNFPGRFSGRQFSNSRSEMNVSTLELGDSALYLCASSLVREETQYFGPGTRLLVL.

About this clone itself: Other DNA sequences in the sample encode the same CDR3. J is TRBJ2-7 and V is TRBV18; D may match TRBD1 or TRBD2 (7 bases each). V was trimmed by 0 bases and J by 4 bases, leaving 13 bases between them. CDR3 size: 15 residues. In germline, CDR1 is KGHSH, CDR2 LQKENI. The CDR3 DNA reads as TGTGCCAGCTCACCACCCGGCCAGGGGGGGTACGAGCAGTACTTC. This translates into CASSPPGQGGYEQYF.

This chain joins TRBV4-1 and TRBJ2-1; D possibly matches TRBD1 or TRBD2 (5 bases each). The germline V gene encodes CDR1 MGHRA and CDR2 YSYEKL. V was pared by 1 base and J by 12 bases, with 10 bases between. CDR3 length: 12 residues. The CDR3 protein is CASSQVRGVQFF. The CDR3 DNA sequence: TGCGCCAGCAGCCAAGTTAGGGGAGTGCAGTTCTTC.

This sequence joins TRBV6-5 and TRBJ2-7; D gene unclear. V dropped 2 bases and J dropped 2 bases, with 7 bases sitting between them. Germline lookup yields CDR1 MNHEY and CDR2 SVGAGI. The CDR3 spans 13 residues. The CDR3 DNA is TGTGCCAGCAGTTACGGCCCAACCTACGAGCAGTACTTC. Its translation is CASSYGPTYEQYF.

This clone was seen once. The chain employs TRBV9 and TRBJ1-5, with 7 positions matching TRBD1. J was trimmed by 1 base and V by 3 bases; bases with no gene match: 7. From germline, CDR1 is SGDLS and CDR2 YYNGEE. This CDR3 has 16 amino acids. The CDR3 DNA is TGTGCCAGCAGCGCCGGAGGGGGCAGAAGCAATCAGCCCCAGCATTTT. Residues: CASSAGGGRSNQPQHF.

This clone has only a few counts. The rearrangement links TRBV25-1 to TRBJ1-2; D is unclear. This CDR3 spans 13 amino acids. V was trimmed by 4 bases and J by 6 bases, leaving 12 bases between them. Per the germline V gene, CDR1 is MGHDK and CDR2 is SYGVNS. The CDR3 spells CASSVPGRDGYTF. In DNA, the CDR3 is TGTGCCAGCAGTGTACCGGGTCGTGATGGCTACACCTTC.

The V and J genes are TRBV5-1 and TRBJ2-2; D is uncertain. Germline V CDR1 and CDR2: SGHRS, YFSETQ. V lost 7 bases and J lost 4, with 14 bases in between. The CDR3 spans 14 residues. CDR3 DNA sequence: TGCGCCAGCGGCAACGGAACCTCCACCGGGGAGCTGTTTTTT. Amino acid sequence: CASGNGTSTGELFF.

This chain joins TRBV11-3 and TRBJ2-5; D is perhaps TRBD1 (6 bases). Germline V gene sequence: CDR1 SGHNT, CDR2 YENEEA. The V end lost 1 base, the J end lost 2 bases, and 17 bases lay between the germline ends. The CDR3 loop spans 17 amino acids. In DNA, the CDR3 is TGTGCCAGCAGCTTAGGGTTCAGGGGAGTAGGTCAAGAGACCCAGTACTTC. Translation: CASSLGFRGVGQETQYF.

The CDR3 loop reads CASSPPSQGTDTQYF. DNA for the CDR3: TGTGCCAGCTCACCACCGTCGCAGGGCACAGATACGCAGTATTTT. The V and J genes are TRBV18 and TRBJ2-3; D is unresolved. The CDR3 has 15 residues. CDR1 is KGHSH and CDR2 is LQKENI in the germline V gene. V lost 0 bases to trimming and J lost 1 base, with 8 bases between them.

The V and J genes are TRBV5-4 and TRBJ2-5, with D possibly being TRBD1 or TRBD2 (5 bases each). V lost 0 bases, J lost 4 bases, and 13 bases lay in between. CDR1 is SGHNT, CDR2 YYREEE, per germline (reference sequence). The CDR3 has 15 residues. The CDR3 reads CASSLAGIGVETQYF. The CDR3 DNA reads TGTGCCAGCAGCTTGGCCGGGATAGGGGTAGAGACCCAGTACTTC.

This CDR3 reads CASSIGDTQETQYF. The DNA of the CDR3 is TGTGCCAGTAGTATAGGAGACACCCAAGAGACCCAGTACTTC. This chain uses TRBV19 with TRBJ2-5; D uncertain. V dropped 1 base and J dropped 1 base, with 7 bases sitting between them. This CDR3 is 14 amino acids long. Germline V lookup: CDR1 LNHDA, CDR2 SQIVND (reference sequence).

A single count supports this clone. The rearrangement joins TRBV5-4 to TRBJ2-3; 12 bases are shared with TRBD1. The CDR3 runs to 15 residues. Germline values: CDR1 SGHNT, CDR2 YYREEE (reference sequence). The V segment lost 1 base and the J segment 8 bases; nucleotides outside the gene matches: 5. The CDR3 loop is CASSLPGQGAGTQYF. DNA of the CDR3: TGTGCCAGCAGCTTGCCGGGACAGGGGGCGGGTACGCAGTATTTT. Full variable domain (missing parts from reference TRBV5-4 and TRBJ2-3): ETGVTQSPTHLIKTRGQQVTLRCSSQSGHNTVSWYQQALGQGPQFIFQYYREEENGRGNFPPRFSGLQFPNYSSELNVNALELDDSALYLCASSLPGQGAGTQYFGPGTRLTVL.

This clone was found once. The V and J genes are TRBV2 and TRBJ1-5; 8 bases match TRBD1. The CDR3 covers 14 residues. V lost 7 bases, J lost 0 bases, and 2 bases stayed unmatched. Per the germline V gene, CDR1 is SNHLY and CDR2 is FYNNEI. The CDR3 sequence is CASNGQGSNQPQHF. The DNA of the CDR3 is TGTGCCAGCAATGGACAGGGTAGCAATCAGCCCCAGCATTTT.

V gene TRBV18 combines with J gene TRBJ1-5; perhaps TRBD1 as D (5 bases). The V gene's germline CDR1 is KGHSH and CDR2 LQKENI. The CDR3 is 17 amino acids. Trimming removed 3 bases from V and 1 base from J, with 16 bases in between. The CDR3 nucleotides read TGTGCCAGCTCACCTCCGGGGTCAGGGATGAGCAATCAGCCCCAGCATTTT. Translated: CASSPPGSGMSNQPQHF.

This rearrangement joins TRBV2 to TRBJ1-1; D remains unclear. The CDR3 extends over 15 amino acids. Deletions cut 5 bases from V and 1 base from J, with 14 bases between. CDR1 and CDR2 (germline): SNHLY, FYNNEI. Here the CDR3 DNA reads TGTGCCAGCAGTCGCTCTCTGGGTCAGAACACTGAAGCTTTCTTT. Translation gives CASSRSLGQNTEAFF. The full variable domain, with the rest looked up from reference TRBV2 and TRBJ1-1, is EPEVTQTPSHQVTQMGQEVILRCVPISNHLYFYWYRQILGQKVEFLVSFYNNEISEKSEIFDDQFSVERPDGSNFTLKIRSTKLEDSAMYFCASSRSLGQNTEAFFGQGTRLTVV.

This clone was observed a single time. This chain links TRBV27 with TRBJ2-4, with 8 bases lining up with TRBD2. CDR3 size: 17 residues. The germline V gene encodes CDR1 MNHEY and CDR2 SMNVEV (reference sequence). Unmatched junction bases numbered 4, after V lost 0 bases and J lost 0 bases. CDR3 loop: CASSLSWLAGAKNIQYF. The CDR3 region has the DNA TGTGCCAGCAGTTTATCGTGGCTAGCGGGAGCCAAAAACATTCAGTACTTC.

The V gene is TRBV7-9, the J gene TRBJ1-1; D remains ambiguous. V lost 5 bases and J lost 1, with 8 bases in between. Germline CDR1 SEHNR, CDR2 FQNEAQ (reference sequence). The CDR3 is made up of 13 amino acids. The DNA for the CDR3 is TGTGCCAGCAGCAGGGAATGGAACACTGAAGCTTTCTTT. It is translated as CASSREWNTEAFF. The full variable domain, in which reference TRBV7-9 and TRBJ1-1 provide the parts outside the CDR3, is DTGVSQNPRHKITKRGQNVTFRCDPISEHNRLYWYRQTLGQGPEFLTYFQNEAQLEKSRLLSDRFSAERPKGSFSTLEIQRTEQGDSAMYLCASSREWNTEAFFGQGTRLTVV.

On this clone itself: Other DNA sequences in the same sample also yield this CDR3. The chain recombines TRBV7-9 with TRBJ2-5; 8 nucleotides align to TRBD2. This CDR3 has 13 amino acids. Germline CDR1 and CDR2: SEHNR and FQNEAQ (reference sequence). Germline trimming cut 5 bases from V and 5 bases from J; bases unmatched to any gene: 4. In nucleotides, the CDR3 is TGTGCCAGCAGCCCCACGGGAGGGGAGACCCAGTACTTC. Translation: CASSPTGGETQYF.

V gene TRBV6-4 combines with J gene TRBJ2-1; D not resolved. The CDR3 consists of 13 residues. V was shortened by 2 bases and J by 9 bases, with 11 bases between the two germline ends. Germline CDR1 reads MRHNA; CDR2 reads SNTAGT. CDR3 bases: TGTGCCAGCAGTGACCAATTCGGTAGTGAGCAGTTCTTC. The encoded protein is CASSDQFGSEQFF.

CDR3 nucleotide sequence: TGTGCCAGCAGCTTAGCCGGGACTAGCAAGACAGATACGCAGTATTTT. Amino acid sequence: CASSLAGTSKTDTQYF. V and J are TRBV7-6 and TRBJ2-3; 9 bases are shared with TRBD2. The CDR3 extends over 16 amino acids. V dropped 0 bases and J dropped 3; count of bases not matched to a gene: 4. In germline, CDR1 is SGHVS, CDR2 FNYEAQ.

CDR3 region: CSARQGVGEAFF. The CDR3 region has the DNA TGCAGCGCTCGACAGGGGGTTGGTGAAGCTTTCTTT. The V gene is TRBV29-1, the J gene TRBJ1-1; 9 bases map to TRBD1. This CDR3 contains 12 residues. Germline CDR1 is SQVTM and CDR2 is ANQGSEA. Trimming removed 7 bases from V and 7 bases from J; junction bases left unmatched: 7.

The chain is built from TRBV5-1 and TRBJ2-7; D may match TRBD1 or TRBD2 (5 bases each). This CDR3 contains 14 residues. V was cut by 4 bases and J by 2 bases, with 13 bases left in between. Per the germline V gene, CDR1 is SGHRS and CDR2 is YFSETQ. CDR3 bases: TGCGCCAGCAGCGTGGGACGGATTACCTACGAGCAGTACTTC. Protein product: CASSVGRITYEQYF.

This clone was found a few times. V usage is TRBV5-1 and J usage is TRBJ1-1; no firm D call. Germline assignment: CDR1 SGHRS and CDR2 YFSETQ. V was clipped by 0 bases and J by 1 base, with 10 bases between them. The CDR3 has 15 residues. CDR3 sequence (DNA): TGCGCCAGCAGCTTGGACCCGGGAAAGAACACTGAAGCTTTCTTT. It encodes CASSLDPGKNTEAFF.

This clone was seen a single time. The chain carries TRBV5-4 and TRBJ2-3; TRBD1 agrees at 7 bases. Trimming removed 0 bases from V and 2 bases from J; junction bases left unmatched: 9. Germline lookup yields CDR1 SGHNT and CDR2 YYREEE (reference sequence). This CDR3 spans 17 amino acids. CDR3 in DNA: TGTGCCAGCAGCTTGGGGGGGTGGGACAGCCTCACAGATACGCAGTATTTT. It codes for CASSLGGWDSLTDTQYF.

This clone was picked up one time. CDR3 coding DNA: TGTGCCAGCGGATCCTCGCTCCCCTCAACTTTCTTT. Its translation is CASGSSLPSTFF. J is TRBJ1-1 and V is TRBV28; D remains unclear. V lost 8 bases and J 12 bases, leaving 19 bases between the germline ends. Looked up from germline, CDR1 is MDHEN and CDR2 is SYDVKM. This CDR3 has 12 amino acids.